The 18 T cell receptor beta chains given below trace back to one sample, sequenced in a study of blood T cell repertoires in COVID-19. Libraries were prepared by immunoSEQ multiplex PCR; TCRdb keeps only in-frame clonotypes and omits some of them. The table lists about 120,000 clones, 88% of them singletons, with over 3% in the top ten. The sequenced sample consisted of peripheral blood. Receptors originate from a woman in her forties or fifties with acute or convalescent COVID-19.

The rearrangement uses TRBV2 and TRBJ1-2, with D possibly TRBD1 on 5 matching bases. Trimming removed 5 bases at V and 5 bases at J, with 18 bases between. CDR1 SNHLY and CDR2 FYNNEI come from the germline V gene. This CDR3 has 15 residues. In DNA, the CDR3 is TGTGCCAGCAGTTTACAGAGACTCAGGGATTATGGCTACACCTTC. Translation gives CASSLQRLRDYGYTF.

About this clone: This sample also contains other DNA sequences that code for the same CDR3. V gene TRBV24-1 combines with J gene TRBJ2-1; 7 bases are shared with TRBD2. The CDR3 runs to 16 residues. V was pared by 4 bases and J by 0 bases, with 5 bases of the junction left unmatched. The germline gives CDR1 KGHDR, CDR2 SFDVKD. CDR3 sequence (DNA): TGTGCCACCAGTGACCCCAGCGGGAACTCCTACAATGAGCAGTTCTTC. Translating it yields CATSDPSGNSYNEQFF.

The rearrangement uses TRBV7-9 and TRBJ2-2; tentatively, D is TRBD2 (5 bases). CDR3 size: 14 residues. Trimming stripped 5 bases from V and 6 bases from J, with 13 bases between. The germline V gene encodes CDR1 SEHNR and CDR2 FQNEAQ (reference sequence). The CDR3 coding sequence is TGTGCCAGCAGCCTGACGATAGCGCCCGGGGAGCTGTTTTTT. Translating gives CASSLTIAPGELFF. Complete variable domain (other parts from reference TRBV7-9 and TRBJ2-2): DTGVSQNPRHKITKRGQNVTFRCDPISEHNRLYWYRQTLGQGPEFLTYFQNEAQLEKSRLLSDRFSAERPKGSFSTLEIQRTEQGDSAMYLCASSLTIAPGELFFGEGSRLTVL.

This chain uses TRBV5-1 with TRBJ1-4, with D possibly matching TRBD1 (6 bases). The CDR3 loop spans 15 amino acids. CDR1 SGHRS and CDR2 YFSETQ come from the germline V gene. Trimming took off 4 bases at V and 3 bases at J, with 13 bases between the two ends. The CDR3 reads CASSPQGKSNEKLFF. Here the CDR3 DNA reads TGCGCCAGCAGCCCGCAGGGGAAATCTAATGAAAAACTGTTTTTT.

The rearrangement joins TRBV29-1 to TRBJ2-3; TRBD2 matches at 8 bases. Germline lookup yields CDR1 SQVTM and CDR2 ANQGSEA. The CDR3 spans 15 residues. The junction had 13 bases not matched to a gene; V was cut back by 6 bases and J by 5 bases. The CDR3 nucleotides read TGCAGCGTGGATGAAGCGGGAGCGTTATTAGATACGCAGTATTTT. As protein: CSVDEAGALLDTQYF.

The gene calls are TRBV19 and TRBJ1-2; D is undetermined. The CDR3 is 13 amino acids. CDR1 and CDR2 from the germline V gene are LNHDA and SQIVND (reference sequence). The V and J ends lost 3 bases and 4 bases respectively, with 9 bases between them. The CDR3 nucleotides are TGTGCCAGTAGTATTGAGGAGAGCTATGGCTACACCTTC. It yields the protein CASSIEESYGYTF.

This chain links TRBV3-1 (or the pseudogene TRBV3-2) with TRBJ1-1, with unresolved D. CDR1 is LGHDT, CDR2 YNNKEL, per germline (reference sequence). Trimming pared 2 bases from V and 1 base from J, leaving 11 bases between. The CDR3 loop spans 15 amino acids. In nucleotides, the CDR3 is TGTGCCAGCAGCCAATTATGGGCCGGGAACACTGAAGCTTTCTTT. It codes for CASSQLWAGNTEAFF.

This chain's CDR3 is CASSTAGYEQYF. The CDR3 DNA follows: TGTGCCAGCAGCACCGCCGGCTACGAGCAGTACTTC. This chain connects TRBV7-2 to TRBJ2-7, with D uncertain. Germline lookup yields CDR1 SGHTA and CDR2 FQGNSA. The V gene lost 5 bases and the J gene lost 3 bases, with 8 bases spanning the gap. There are 12 residues in the CDR3.

This clone was recorded only once. The chain uses TRBV5-1 and TRBJ1-3; D not resolved. Germline V gene data show CDR1 as SGHRS and CDR2 as YFSETQ. The CDR3 covers 16 residues. V lost 3 bases, J lost 0 bases, and 13 bases lay in between. The CDR3 DNA is TGCGCCAGCAGCTCGCTAGACGGGATCTCTGGAAACACCATATATTTT. This gives the protein CASSSLDGISGNTIYF.

The chain couples TRBV24-1 to TRBJ2-2; TRBD1 matches 9 bases. Germline CDR1 reads KGHDR; CDR2 reads SFDVKD. The ends lost 2 bases at V and 3 bases at J; junction bases unmatched: 3. The CDR3 consists of 16 residues. CDR3 nucleotides: TGTGCCACCAGTGATTCAGACAGGGGGGACACCGGGGAGCTGTTTTTT. Protein sequence: CATSDSDRGDTGELFF.

The rearrangement links TRBV6-5 to TRBJ2-3, with TRBD1 matching 10 bases. The CDR3 is 15 amino acids. V trimming: 4 bases; J trimming: 3 bases; junction bases outside the gene matches: 4. CDR1 and CDR2 from the germline V gene are MNHEY and SVGAGI. The CDR3 spells CASSSRQGATDTQYF. CDR3 sequence (DNA): TGTGCCAGCAGTTCCCGACAGGGGGCTACAGATACGCAGTATTTT.

The chain has TRBV18 and TRBJ2-1; D remains ambiguous. V was shortened by 3 bases and J by 7 bases, with 13 bases between the two germline ends. This CDR3 has 14 residues. Germline V gives CDR1 KGHSH, CDR2 LQKENI. DNA of the CDR3: TGTGCCAGCTCACCTTCTTCCGTCGGTAATGAGCAGTTCTTC. It codes for CASSPSSVGNEQFF.

The V call is TRBV18, the J call TRBJ1-4; D remains ambiguous. Germline loops: CDR1 KGHSH, CDR2 LQKENI. CDR3 length: 12 amino acids. Trimming cost V 4 bases and J 6 bases, with 6 bases left between them. This CDR3 reads CASSQTDEKLFF. CDR3 DNA sequence: TGTGCCAGCTCACAAACAGATGAAAAACTGTTTTTT.

Here the CDR3 DNA reads TGTGCCAGCAGCTTGTGGTTTGGGGCAGGTAATCAGCCCCAGCATTTT. The encoded protein is CASSLWFGAGNQPQHF. The chain is built from TRBV5-6 and TRBJ1-5, with TRBD1 as a possible D gene (5 bases). The CDR3 has 16 amino acids. The ends were cut back, 1 base at V and 4 bases at J, with 15 bases in the middle. The germline V gene has CDR1 SGHDT and CDR2 YYEEEE.

The chain uses TRBV28 and TRBJ2-6; TRBD1 aligns across 7 bases. Germline CDR1 reads MDHEN; CDR2 reads SYDVKM. The CDR3 has 17 residues. Trimming at V came to 5 bases and at J to 0 bases, leaving 7 bases not matched to a gene. This CDR3 is CASSTPGTASGANVLTF. The CDR3 DNA reads TGTGCCAGCAGTACACCCGGGACAGCCTCTGGGGCCAACGTCCTGACTTTC.

The genes are TRBV19 and TRBJ1-2; tentatively, D is TRBD1 (6 bases). The germline V gene encodes CDR1 LNHDA and CDR2 SQIVND (reference sequence). The germline V and J ends were trimmed by 1 base and 8 bases, with 14 bases remaining between them. The CDR3 spans 14 residues. CDR3 in DNA: TGTGCCAGTAGTATAGGTCAGGGGTCGAGAGGCTACACCTTC. Translated, it gives CASSIGQGSRGYTF.

The V call is TRBV3-1 (or the pseudogene TRBV3-2), the J call TRBJ1-3; TRBD1 aligns across 7 bases. The V segment lost 4 bases and the J segment 0 bases; nucleotides outside the gene matches: 12. The germline V gene has CDR1 LGHDT and CDR2 YNNKEL (reference sequence). The CDR3 runs to 18 residues. CDR3 sequence (DNA): TGTGCCAGCAGCCCCGAGGGGGCCAGCTTCGTCTCTGGAAACACCATATATTTT. Its translation is CASSPEGASFVSGNTIYF.

A few counts support this clone. This chain connects TRBV12-3 or TRBV12-4 to TRBJ1-6; D gene uncertain. CDR3 size: 12 residues. Deletions cut 6 bases from V and 7 bases from J, with 7 bases between. CDR3 residues: CASRSLNSPLHF. CDR3 in DNA: TGTGCCAGCAGGTCGTTGAATTCACCCCTCCACTTT.